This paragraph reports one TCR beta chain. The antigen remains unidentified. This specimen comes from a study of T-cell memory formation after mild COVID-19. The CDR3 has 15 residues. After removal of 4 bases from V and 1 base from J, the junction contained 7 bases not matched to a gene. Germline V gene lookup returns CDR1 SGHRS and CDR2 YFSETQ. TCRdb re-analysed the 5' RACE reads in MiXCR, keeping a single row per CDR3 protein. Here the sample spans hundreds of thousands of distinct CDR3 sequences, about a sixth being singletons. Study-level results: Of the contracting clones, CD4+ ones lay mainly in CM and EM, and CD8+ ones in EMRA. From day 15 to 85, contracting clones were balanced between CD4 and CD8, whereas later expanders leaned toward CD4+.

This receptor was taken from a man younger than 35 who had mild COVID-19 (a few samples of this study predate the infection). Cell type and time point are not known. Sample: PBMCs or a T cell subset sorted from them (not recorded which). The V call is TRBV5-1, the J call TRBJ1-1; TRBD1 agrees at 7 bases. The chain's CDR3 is CASSPGRTGNTEAFF. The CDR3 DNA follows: TGCGCCAGCAGCCCGGGTAGGACAGGGAACACTGAAGCTTTCTTT.